Given below is one TCR delta chain in context. No cognate antigen has been identified for it. A far larger clone is one base from this, pointing to a likely read error. Different DNA sequences within this sample yield the same CDR3. This sample was included in a study of DNA immune sequencing with unique molecular identifiers (dated by TCRdb to 2019 to 2021). About the full investigation: Immunomagnetic cell separation was used to enrich gammadelta T cells from buffy coats, and the genomic DNA of the enriched gammadelta T cells was then sequenced. To compare enriched with non-enriched material, around 100 ng of enriched gammadelta T-cell DNA and 0.8 to 1 ug of non-enriched PBMC DNA were sequenced. All donors were healthy people, and 9 to 11 of the donors were profiled using sorted gammadelta T cells from peripheral blood. An ultrasensitive DNA-based TRD repertoire sequencing method using PCR-introduced unique molecular identifiers was developed and validated in the study. Fluorescence-activated cell sorting was used to enrich gammadelta T cells from PBMC of over nine healthy individuals. The method was validated on synthetic reference molecules and on blood samples from healthy individuals. The full study reports these points: TRD repertoire diversity varied between healthy donors, with several donors highly oligoclonal where top 5 clonotypes exceeded half of productive molecules. Among clonotypes in healthy donors, the most frequent TRD rearrangement was TRDV2 paired with TRDJ1. Novel TRD sequences not targeted by the primers cannot be detected by the primer-based approach.

As encoded in the germline V gene, CDR1 is TSWWSYY while CDR2 is QGS. Measured from the cysteine to the phenylalanine, the CDR3 is 29 residues long. The only DNA kept is the CDR3, 87 bases in frame from the first base. Relative to germline, V is missing 5 bases and J is missing 0 bases, with 46 bases of the junction outside any gene match. Receptors were amplified or captured by multiplex PCR. A 32-plex assay, with primers for all 8 TRDV and 4 TRDJ genes spanning the CDR3, was used to amplify the genomic DNA. A 12-nucleotide UMI was attached over approximately 3 barcoding PCR cycles, and a second PCR was then run with Illumina adapter primers. Libraries were purified with AMPure XP beads and quality-checked on a Fragment Analyzer with the HS NGS Fragment kit. An Illumina MiniSeq mid-output kit with roughly 20% PhiX and 150 cycles of paired-end reads was used for sequencing. Per the authors' processing: MIGEC version 1.2.9 was used to process the reads, grouping the reads by UMI and building error-corrected consensus sequences. Post-processing used modified VDJtools version 1.2.1 scripts and the tcR R package. TCRdb reprocessed the public reads with the caller CATT; rows with the same DNA were merged afterwards. The V and J calls and clone size come from TCRdb's table, not from the authors' own analysis. The sample data list 4,500 to 6,000 delta-chain clones, and 10% to 15% of these were observed just once. The ten largest account for about 50% of the sample.

The sample consisted of gamma-delta T cells enriched from blood buffy coat, or unenriched PBMCs (not recorded which). This TCR was sampled from a human donor in good health. The sequence joins TRDV1 to TRDJ1; a stretch of 9 junction bases matches TRDD3. Germline matching of the DNA provided the J gene here, since TCRdb leaves it blank. In nucleotides, the sequence is TGTGCTCTTGGGAAAATAGGCAATAGCTTGAATTGGGGGATAGGAGGAGGATACCGTCGACGGGGGAACACCGATAAACTCATCTTT. Translated, this gives CALGKIGNSLNWGIGGGYRRRGNTDKLIF.